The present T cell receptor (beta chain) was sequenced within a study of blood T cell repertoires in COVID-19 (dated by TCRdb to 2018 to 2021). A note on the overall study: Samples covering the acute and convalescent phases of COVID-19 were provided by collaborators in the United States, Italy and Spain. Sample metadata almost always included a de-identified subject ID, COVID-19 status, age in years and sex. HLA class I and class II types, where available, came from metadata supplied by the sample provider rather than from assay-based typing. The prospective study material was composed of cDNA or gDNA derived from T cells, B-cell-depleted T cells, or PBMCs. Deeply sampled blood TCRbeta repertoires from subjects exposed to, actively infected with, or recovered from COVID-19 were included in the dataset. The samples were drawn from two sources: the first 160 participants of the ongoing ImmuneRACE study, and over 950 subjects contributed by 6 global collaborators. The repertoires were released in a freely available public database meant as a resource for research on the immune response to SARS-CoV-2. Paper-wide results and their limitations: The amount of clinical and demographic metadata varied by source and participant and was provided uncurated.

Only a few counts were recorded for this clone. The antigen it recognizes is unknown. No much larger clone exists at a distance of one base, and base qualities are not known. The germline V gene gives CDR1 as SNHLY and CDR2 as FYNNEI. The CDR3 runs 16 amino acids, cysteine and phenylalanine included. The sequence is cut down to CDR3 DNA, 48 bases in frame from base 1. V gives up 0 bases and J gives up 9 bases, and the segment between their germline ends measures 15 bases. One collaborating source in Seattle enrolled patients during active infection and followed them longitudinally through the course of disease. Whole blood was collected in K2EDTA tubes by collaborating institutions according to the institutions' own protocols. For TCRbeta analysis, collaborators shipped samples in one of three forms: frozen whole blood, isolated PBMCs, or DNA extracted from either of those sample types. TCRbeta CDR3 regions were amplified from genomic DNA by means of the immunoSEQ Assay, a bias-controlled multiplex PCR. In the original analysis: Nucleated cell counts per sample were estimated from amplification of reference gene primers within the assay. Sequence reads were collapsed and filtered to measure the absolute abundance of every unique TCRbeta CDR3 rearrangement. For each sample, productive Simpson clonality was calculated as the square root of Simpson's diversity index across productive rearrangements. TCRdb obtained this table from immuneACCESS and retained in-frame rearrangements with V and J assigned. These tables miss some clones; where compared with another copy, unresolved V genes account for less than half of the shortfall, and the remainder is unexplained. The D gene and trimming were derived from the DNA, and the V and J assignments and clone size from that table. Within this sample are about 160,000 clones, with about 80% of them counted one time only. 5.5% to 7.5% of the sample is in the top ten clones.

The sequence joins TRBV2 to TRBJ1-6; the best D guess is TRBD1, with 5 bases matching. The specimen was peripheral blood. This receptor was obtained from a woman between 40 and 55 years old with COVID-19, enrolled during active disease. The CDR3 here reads CASSEAATGRGSPLHF. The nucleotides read TGTGCCAGCAGTGAAGCGGCTACGGGGCGGGGTTCACCCCTCCACTTT. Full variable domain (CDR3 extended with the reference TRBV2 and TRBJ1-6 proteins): EPEVTQTPSHQVTQMGQEVILRCVPISNHLYFYWYRQILGQKVEFLVSFYNNEISEKSEIFDDQFSVERPDGSNFTLKIRSTKLEDSAMYFCASSEAATGRGSPLHFGNGTRLTVT.